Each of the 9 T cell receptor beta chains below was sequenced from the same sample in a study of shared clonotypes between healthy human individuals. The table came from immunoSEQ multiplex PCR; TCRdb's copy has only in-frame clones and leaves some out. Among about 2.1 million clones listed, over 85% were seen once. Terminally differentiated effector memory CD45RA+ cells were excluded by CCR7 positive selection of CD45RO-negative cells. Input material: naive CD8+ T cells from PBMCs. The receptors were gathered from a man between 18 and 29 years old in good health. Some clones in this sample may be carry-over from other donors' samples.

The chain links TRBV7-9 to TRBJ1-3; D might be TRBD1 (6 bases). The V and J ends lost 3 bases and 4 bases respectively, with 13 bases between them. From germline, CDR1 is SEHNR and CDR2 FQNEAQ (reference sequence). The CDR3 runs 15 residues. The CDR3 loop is CASSFLSQGGNTIYF. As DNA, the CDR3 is TGTGCCAGCAGCTTCCTCTCCCAGGGGGGAAACACCATATATTTT. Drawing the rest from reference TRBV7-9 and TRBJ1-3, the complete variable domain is DTGVSQNPRHKITKRGQNVTFRCDPISEHNRLYWYRQTLGQGPEFLTYFQNEAQLEKSRLLSDRFSAERPKGSFSTLEIQRTEQGDSAMYLCASSFLSQGGNTIYFGEGSWLTVV.

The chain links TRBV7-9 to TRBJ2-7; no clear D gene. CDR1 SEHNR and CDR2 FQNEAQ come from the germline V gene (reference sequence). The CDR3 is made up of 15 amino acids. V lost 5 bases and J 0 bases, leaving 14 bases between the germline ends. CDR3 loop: CASSPYRASSYEQYF. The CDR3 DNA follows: TGTGCCAGCAGCCCCTACCGGGCGAGCTCCTACGAGCAGTACTTC.

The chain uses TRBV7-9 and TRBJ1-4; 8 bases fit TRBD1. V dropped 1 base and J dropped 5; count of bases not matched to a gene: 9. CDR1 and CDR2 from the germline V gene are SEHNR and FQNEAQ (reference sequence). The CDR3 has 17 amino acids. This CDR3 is CASSLGAGGEGNEKLFF. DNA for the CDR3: TGTGCCAGCAGCTTAGGTGCAGGGGGCGAAGGGAATGAAAAACTGTTTTTT.

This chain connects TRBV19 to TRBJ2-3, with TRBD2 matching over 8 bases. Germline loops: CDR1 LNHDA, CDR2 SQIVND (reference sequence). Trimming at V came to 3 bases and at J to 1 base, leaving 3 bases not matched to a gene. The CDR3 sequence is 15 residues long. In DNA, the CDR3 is TGTGCCAGTAGTATGGACGGGAGGGGCACAGATACGCAGTATTTT. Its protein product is CASSMDGRGTDTQYF.

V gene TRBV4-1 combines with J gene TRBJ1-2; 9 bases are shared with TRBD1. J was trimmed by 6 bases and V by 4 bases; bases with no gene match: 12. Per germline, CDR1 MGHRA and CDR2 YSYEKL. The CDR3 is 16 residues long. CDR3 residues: CASSRTNRTGEDGYTF. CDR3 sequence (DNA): TGCGCCAGCAGCCGCACCAACCGGACAGGGGAGGATGGCTACACCTTC.

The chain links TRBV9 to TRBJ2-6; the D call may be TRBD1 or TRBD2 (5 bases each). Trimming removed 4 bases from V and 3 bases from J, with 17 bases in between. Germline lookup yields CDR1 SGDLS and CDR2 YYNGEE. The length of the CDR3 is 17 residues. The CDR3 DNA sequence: TGTGCCAGCAGCCTCCGTGTGGGGGTCAGTGGGGCCAACGTCCTGACTTTC. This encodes CASSLRVGVSGANVLTF.

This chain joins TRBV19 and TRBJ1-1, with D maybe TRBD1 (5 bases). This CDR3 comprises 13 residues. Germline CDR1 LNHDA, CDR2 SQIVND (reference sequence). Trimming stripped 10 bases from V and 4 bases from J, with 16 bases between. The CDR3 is CATNYGGATEAFF. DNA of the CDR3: TGTGCCACTAACTACGGGGGTGCCACTGAAGCTTTCTTT.

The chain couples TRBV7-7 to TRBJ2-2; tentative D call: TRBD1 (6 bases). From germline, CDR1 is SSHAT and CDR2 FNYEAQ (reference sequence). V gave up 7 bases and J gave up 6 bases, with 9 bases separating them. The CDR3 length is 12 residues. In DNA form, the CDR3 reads TGTGCCAGCATTGGGGGCCCCGGGGAGCTGTTTTTT. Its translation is CASIGGPGELFF.

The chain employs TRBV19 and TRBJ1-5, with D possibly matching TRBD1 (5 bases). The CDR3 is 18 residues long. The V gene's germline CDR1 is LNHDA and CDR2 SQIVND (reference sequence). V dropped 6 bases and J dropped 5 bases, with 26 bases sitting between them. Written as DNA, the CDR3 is TGTGCCAGTAGGGGGGTATGGGGCGCATTGTTCCGCGATCAGCCCCAGCATTTT. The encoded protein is CASRGVWGALFRDQPQHF.